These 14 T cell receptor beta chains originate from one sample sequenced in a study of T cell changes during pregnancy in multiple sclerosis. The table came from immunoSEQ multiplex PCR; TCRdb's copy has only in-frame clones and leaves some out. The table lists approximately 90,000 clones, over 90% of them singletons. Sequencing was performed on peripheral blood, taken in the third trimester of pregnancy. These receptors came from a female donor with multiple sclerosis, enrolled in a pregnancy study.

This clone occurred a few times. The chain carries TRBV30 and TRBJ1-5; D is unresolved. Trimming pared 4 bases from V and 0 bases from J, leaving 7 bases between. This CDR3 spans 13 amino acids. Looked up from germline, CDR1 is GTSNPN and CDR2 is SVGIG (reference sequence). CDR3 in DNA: TGTGCCTGGACCGAGGGTAGCAATCAGCCCCAGCATTTT. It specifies CAWTEGSNQPQHF.

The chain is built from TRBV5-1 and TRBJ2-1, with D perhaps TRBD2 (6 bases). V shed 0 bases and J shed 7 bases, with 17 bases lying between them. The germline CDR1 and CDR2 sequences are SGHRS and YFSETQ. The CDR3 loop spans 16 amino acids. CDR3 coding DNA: TGCGCCAGCAGCTTGGTTTTGGCAGGGAGGAAGAATGAGCAGTTCTTC. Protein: CASSLVLAGRKNEQFF.

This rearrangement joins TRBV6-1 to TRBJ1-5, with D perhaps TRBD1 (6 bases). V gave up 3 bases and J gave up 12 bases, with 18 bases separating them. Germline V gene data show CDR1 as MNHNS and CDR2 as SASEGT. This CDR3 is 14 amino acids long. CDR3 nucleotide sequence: TGTGCCAGCAGTGACAGGGGTTGGGGTTTGGACCAGCATTTT. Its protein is CASSDRGWGLDQHF.

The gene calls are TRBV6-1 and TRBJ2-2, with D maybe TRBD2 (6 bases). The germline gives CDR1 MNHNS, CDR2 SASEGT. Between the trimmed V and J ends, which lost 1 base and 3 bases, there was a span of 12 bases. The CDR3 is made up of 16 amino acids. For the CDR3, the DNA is TGTGCCAGCAGTGAAGAGGAGGGGTTCGACACCGGGGAGCTGTTTTTT. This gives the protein CASSEEEGFDTGELFF.

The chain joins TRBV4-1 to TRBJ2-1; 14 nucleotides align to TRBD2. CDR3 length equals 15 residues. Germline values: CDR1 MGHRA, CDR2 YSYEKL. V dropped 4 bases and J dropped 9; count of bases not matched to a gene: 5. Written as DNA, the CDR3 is TGCGCCAGCAGCCGTCGACTAGCGGGAGGGGGTGAGCAGTTCTTC. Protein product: CASSRRLAGGGEQFF.

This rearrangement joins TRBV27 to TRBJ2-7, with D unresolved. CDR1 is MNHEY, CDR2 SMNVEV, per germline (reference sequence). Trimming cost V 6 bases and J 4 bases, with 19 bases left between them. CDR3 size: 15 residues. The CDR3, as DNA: TGTGCCAGCAGCCAGTCGACGGTGGGCGCGTACGAGCAGTACTTC. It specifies CASSQSTVGAYEQYF.

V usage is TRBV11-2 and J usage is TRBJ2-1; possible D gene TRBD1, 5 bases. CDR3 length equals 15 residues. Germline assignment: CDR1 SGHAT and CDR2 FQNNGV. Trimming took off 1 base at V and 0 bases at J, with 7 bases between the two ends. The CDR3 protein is CASSLGQRSYNEQFF. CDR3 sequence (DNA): TGTGCCAGCAGCTTAGGACAGCGCTCCTACAATGAGCAGTTCTTC.

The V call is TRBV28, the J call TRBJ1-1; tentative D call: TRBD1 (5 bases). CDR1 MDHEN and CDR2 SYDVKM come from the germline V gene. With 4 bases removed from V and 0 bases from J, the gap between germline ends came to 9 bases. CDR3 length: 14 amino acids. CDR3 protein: CASSSTGLNTEAFF. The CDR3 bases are TGTGCCAGCAGTTCAACAGGCCTGAACACTGAAGCTTTCTTT.

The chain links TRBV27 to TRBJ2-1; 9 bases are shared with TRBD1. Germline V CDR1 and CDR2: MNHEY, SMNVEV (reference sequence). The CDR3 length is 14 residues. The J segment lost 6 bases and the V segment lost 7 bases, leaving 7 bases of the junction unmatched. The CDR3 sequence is CASTSLDRGNEQFF. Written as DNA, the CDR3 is TGTGCCAGCACTTCTCTGGACAGGGGCAATGAGCAGTTCTTC.

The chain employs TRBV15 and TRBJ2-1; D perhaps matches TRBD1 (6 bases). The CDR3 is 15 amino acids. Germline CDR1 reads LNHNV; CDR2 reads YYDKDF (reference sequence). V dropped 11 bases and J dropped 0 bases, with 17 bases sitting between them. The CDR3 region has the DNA TGTGCCTCCCAAGACGGACAGAGCTCCTACAATGAGCAGTTCTTC. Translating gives CASQDGQSSYNEQFF.

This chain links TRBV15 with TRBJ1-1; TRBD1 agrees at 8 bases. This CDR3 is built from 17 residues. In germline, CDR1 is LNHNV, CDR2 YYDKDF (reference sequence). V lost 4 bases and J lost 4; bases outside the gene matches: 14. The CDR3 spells CATSNPVAGGMSTEAFF. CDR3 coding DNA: TGTGCCACCAGCAACCCAGTGGCAGGGGGCATGTCCACTGAAGCTTTCTTT.

This CDR3 reads CASSLNWSNEQFF. The CDR3 DNA reads TGTGCCAGCAGTTTAAACTGGTCCAATGAGCAGTTCTTC. This chain connects TRBV27 to TRBJ2-1, with D unclear. Germline CDR1 and CDR2: MNHEY and SMNVEV (reference sequence). V lost 2 bases and J 6 bases, leaving 8 bases between the germline ends. The CDR3 spans 13 residues.

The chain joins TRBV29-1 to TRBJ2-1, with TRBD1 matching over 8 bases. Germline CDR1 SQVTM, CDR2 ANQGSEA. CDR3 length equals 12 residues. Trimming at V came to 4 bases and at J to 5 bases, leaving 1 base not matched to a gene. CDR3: CSVARGHNEQFF. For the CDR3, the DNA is TGCAGCGTTGCCAGGGGGCACAATGAGCAGTTCTTC.

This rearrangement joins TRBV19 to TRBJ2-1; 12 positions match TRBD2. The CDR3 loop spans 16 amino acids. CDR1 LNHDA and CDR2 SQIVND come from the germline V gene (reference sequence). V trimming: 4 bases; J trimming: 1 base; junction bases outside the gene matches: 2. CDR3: CASSTTSGSSYNEQFF. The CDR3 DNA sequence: TGTGCCAGTAGTACGACTAGCGGGAGTTCCTACAATGAGCAGTTCTTC.